Listed below are T cell receptor beta chains from one sample, sequenced in a study of regulatory T cells in long-lasting Graves disease. TCRdb called the multiplex PCR reads again in MiXCR, with one record for every CDR3 protein. The table includes approximately 490,000 distinct CDR3 sequences, around 15% detected once. This sample also belongs to another study, concerning T cells in Graves' hyperthyroidism and ophthalmopathy.

The material was peripheral blood mononuclear cells (PBMCs), obtained at new diagnosis, from a patient treated with antithyroid drugs. These receptors all stem from a man aged 35 to 55 with Graves disease. Both conserved end residues are part of each CDR3. Fields, in order: J gene, V gene, D gene, CDR3 protein. D genes are given only for firm matches.

>TRBJ1-2|TRBV7-2|-
CASSSITNYGYTF
>TRBJ2-2|TRBV12-3/TRBV12-4|TRBD2
CASSGLAPADTGELFF
>TRBJ2-7|TRBV10-3|TRBD2
CAIAREGRYEQYF
>TRBJ1-1|TRBV6-2/TRBV6-3|TRBD1
CASRDRAANTEAFF
>TRBJ1-2|TRBV27|TRBD1
CASSLFGTGNYGYTF
>TRBJ2-5|TRBV2|TRBD1
CASSPDRGNLETQYF
>TRBJ2-1|TRBV5-1|TRBD2
CASSLGGGSIYEQFF
>TRBJ2-7|TRBV7-6|-
CASSRSSGPYEQYF
>TRBJ2-5|TRBV20-1|-
CSASRGIQETQYF
>TRBJ1-1|TRBV5-4|-
CASSSDPINTEAFF
>TRBJ2-1|TRBV10-3|TRBD2
CAISEAGGMDEQFF
>TRBJ2-6|TRBV28|-
CASSGGRVGANVLTF
>TRBJ2-7|TRBV28|-
CASMGSTVHEQYF
>TRBJ2-5|TRBV7-9|-
CASSPSGGQIETQYF
>TRBJ1-2|TRBV11-3|-
CASSSGQLYYGYTF
>TRBJ1-5|TRBV7-2|TRBD1
CASSMTGQSYSNQPQHF
>TRBJ2-3|TRBV3-1|-
CASSQGPGVGVLGDTQYF
>TRBJ2-3|TRBV20-1|TRBD2
CSATTRGREGGTDTQYF
>TRBJ2-7|TRBV20-1|TRBD2
CSVVTTGTSGTSSYEQYF
>TRBJ2-1|TRBV29-1|TRBD2
CSVGTSGTVNNEQFF
>TRBJ1-2|TRBV12-3/TRBV12-4|-
CASSLTGGGYGYTF
>TRBJ2-1|TRBV3-1|-
CASSTKSRYNEQFF
>TRBJ2-1|TRBV24-1|-
CATSGTVNNEQFF
>TRBJ2-2|TRBV20-1|TRBD1
CSARDREAGELFF
>TRBJ2-3|TRBV4-1|-
CASSHATYGDTQYF
>TRBJ2-5|TRBV5-6|TRBD1
CASRGTGGAETQYF
>TRBJ2-2|TRBV29-1|-
CSVAPDNRKNTGELFF